The 9 T cell receptor beta chains presented below share a single source sample, sequenced in a study of cytomegalovirus exposure and HLA in healthy donors. PCR involved 60 Vbeta and 13 Jbeta primers. Repertoires were generated with immunoSEQ multiplex PCR, while TCRdb's copy carries only in-frame clones and drops some. The data contain 150,000 to 170,000 clones, roughly four fifths of them singletons. The material sequenced was PBMCs. These receptors all stem from a man younger than 35 in good health and CMV-seronegative.

The V call is TRBV9, the J call TRBJ2-3; D call uncertain. Germline CDR1 and CDR2: SGDLS and YYNGEE. CDR3 length: 16 residues. Trimming left V 0 bases short and J 4 bases short, with 15 bases between. The CDR3, as DNA: TGTGCCAGCAGCGTAGATGGATCGGGTGTAGCAGATACGCAGTATTTT. It encodes CASSVDGSGVADTQYF.

This sequence joins TRBV5-4 and TRBJ2-1; D is undetermined. Germline V gene data show CDR1 as SGHNT and CDR2 as YYREEE (reference sequence). The CDR3 is 17 residues long. Deletions cut 0 bases from V and 1 base from J, with 14 bases between. CDR3 DNA sequence: TGTGCCAGCAGCTTGGAAGTCCGGGTCGGATCCTACAATGAGCAGTTCTTC. Its protein product is CASSLEVRVGSYNEQFF.

The chain joins TRBV25-1 to TRBJ2-1; D gene uncertain. Trimming shortened V by 5 bases and J by 12 bases, and 14 bases separated the two germline ends. This CDR3 contains 12 residues. Germline CDR1 reads MGHDK; CDR2 reads SYGVNS. The CDR3: CASSRSERGQFF. In DNA form, the CDR3 reads TGTGCCAGCAGTCGGTCAGAGCGCGGGCAGTTCTTC. Full variable domain (missing parts from reference TRBV25-1 and TRBJ2-1): EADIYQTPRYLVIGTGKKITLECSQTMGHDKMYWYQQDPGMELHLIHYSYGVNSTEKGDLSSESTVSRIRTEHFPLTLESARPSHTSQYLCASSRSERGQFFGPGTRLTVL.

The chain links TRBV5-1 to TRBJ2-3, with a possible D match to TRBD2 (5 bases). The CDR3 totals 13 residues. Trimming pared 6 bases from V and 3 bases from J, leaving 11 bases between. Germline V lookup: CDR1 SGHRS, CDR2 YFSETQ. In DNA, the CDR3 is TGCGCCAGCACCCTCGGGGAAACAGATACGCAGTATTTT. Residues: CASTLGETDTQYF. The full variable domain, rest sourced from reference TRBV5-1 and TRBJ2-3, is KAGVTQTPRYLIKTRGQQVTLSCSPISGHRSVSWYQQTPGQGLQFLFEYFSETQRNKGNFPGRFSGRQFSNSRSEMNVSTLELGDSALYLCASTLGETDTQYFGPGTRLTVL.

The CDR3 loop is CASNPGTSGRNEQFF. CDR3 nucleotides: TGTGCCAGCAACCCGGGGACTAGCGGGAGGAATGAGCAGTTCTTC. V and J are TRBV7-9 and TRBJ2-1; 15 bases map to TRBD2. V was pared by 7 bases and J by 7 bases, with 5 bases of the junction left unmatched. Germline CDR1 is SEHNR and CDR2 is FQNEAQ (reference sequence). CDR3 length: 15 residues.

The V call is TRBV5-4, the J call TRBJ2-7; TRBD2 agrees at 12 bases. Trimming took 3 bases from V and 5 from J; bases not matched to a gene: 6. This CDR3 is 15 amino acids long. Germline loops: CDR1 SGHNT, CDR2 YYREEE (reference sequence). CDR3 sequence: CASSSGTSGWDEQYF. CDR3 DNA sequence: TGTGCCAGCAGCTCCGGGACTAGCGGGTGGGACGAGCAGTACTTC.

The chain employs TRBV7-8 and TRBJ2-1, with 9 bases lining up with TRBD2. Germline trimming cut 1 base from V and 8 bases from J; bases unmatched to any gene: 12. The CDR3 extends over 17 amino acids. Per the germline V gene, CDR1 is SGHVS and CDR2 is FQNEAQ. The CDR3 reads CASSLGEGGRAMDEQFF. CDR3 nucleotides: TGTGCCAGCAGCTTAGGGGAGGGCGGGAGGGCCATGGATGAGCAGTTCTTC.

The gene calls are TRBV9 and TRBJ1-2; tentative D call: TRBD1 (5 bases). Between the trimmed V and J ends, which lost 1 base and 6 bases, there was a span of 16 bases. The length of the CDR3 is 15 residues. Germline assignment: CDR1 SGDLS and CDR2 YYNGEE. This CDR3 is CASSVRGGGSNGYTF. The CDR3 coding sequence is TGTGCCAGCAGCGTACGCGGGGGGGGATCTAATGGCTACACCTTC.

The V and J genes are TRBV25-1 and TRBJ1-2; a weak D match, TRBD1 (5 bases). Trimming shortened V by 3 bases and J by 3 bases, and 14 bases separated the two germline ends. CDR1 and CDR2 from the germline V gene are MGHDK and SYGVNS. The CDR3 extends over 15 amino acids. The CDR3 here is CASSDWGSGDYGYTF. The CDR3 DNA sequence: TGTGCCAGCAGTGATTGGGGGTCGGGGGACTATGGCTACACCTTC.